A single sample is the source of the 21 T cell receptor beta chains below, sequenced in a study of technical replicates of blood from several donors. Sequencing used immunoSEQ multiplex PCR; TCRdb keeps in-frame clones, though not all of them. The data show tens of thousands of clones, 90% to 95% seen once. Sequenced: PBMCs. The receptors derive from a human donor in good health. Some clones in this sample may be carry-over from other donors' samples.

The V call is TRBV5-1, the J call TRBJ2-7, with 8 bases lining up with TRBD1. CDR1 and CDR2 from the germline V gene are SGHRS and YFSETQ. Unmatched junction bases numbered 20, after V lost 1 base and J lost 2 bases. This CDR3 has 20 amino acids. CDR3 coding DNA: TGCGCCAGCAGCTTGAATACTGGGGCAGGGGGCCCTATCCCGCCCTACGAGCAGTACTTC. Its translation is CASSLNTGAGGPIPPYEQYF.

The DNA of the CDR3 is TGTGCCAGCAGTTTTAAGGACTATGGGACCCAGTACTTC. Translation: CASSFKDYGTQYF. The rearrangement links TRBV7-3 to TRBJ2-5; tentative D call: TRBD2 (6 bases). This CDR3 has 13 amino acids. Germline V CDR1 and CDR2: SGHTA, FQGTGA. The ends were cut back, 6 bases at V and 7 bases at J, with 15 bases in the middle.

CDR3 sequence reads: CASSLAGGPNNEQFF. The DNA of the CDR3 is TGTGCCAGCAGCTTAGCGGGAGGGCCCAACAATGAGCAGTTCTTC. This chain connects TRBV11-3 to TRBJ2-1; the match to TRBD2 covers 8 bases. V shed 1 base, J shed 5 bases, and the junction held 4 bases outside the gene matches. The CDR3 loop spans 15 amino acids. Per the germline V gene, CDR1 is SGHNT and CDR2 is YENEEA.

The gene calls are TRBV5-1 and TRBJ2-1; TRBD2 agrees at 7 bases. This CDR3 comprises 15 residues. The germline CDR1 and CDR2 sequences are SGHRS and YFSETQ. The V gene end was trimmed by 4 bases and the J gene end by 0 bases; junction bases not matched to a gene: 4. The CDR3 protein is CASSPGGSSYNEQFF. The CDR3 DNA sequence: TGCGCCAGCAGCCCGGGGGGTAGCTCCTACAATGAGCAGTTCTTC. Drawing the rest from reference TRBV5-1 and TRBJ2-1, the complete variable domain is KAGVTQTPRYLIKTRGQQVTLSCSPISGHRSVSWYQQTPGQGLQFLFEYFSETQRNKGNFPGRFSGRQFSNSRSEMNVSTLELGDSALYLCASSPGGSSYNEQFFGPGTRLTVL.

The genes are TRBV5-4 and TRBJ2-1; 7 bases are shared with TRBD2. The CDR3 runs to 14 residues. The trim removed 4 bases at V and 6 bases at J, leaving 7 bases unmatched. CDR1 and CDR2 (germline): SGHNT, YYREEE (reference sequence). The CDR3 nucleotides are TGTGCCAGCAGCGCTACGGGACTAAGCAATGAGCAGTTCTTC. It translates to CASSATGLSNEQFF.

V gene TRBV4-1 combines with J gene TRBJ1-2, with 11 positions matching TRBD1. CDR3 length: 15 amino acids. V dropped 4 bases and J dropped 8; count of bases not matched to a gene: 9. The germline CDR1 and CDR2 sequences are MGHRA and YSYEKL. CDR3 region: CASSRDGTGGLGYTF. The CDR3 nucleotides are TGCGCCAGCAGCCGAGACGGGACAGGGGGTCTCGGCTACACCTTC.

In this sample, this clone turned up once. The DNA for the CDR3 is TGTGCCAGCAGTTTCCAGAGCGGCCTTAACACCGGGGAGCTGTTTTTT. Protein sequence: CASSFQSGLNTGELFF. The rearrangement uses TRBV27 and TRBJ2-2; TRBD2 is a possible D gene (5 bases). CDR1 MNHEY and CDR2 SMNVEV come from the germline V gene (reference sequence). CDR3 size: 16 residues. V was clipped by 3 bases and J by 2 bases, with 13 bases between them.

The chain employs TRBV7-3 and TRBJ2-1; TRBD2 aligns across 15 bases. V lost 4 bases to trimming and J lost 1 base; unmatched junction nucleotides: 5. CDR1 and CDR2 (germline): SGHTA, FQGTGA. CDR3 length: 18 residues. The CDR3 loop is CASSSGTSGRSSYNEQFF. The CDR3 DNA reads TGTGCCAGCAGCTCCGGGACTAGCGGGAGGAGTTCCTACAATGAGCAGTTCTTC.

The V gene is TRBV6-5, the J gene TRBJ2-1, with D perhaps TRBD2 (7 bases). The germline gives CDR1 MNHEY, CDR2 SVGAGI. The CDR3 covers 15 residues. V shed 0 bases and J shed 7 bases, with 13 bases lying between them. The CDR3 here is CASSYSAGAANEQFF. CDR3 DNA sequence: TGTGCCAGCAGTTACTCGGCGGGGGCAGCGAATGAGCAGTTCTTC.

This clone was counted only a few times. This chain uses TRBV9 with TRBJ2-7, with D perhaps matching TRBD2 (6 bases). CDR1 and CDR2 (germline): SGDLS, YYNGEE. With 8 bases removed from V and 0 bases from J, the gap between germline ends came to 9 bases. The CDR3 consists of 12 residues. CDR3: CARGGRSYEQYF. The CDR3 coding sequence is TGTGCCAGGGGGGGACGCTCCTACGAGCAGTACTTC.

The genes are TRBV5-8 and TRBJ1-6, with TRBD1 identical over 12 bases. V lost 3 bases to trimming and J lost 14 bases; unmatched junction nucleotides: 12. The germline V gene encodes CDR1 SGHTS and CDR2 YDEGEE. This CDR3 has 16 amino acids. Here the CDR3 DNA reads TGTGCCAGCAGCTCATGGGACAGGGGGCTCATGAGGGCCCTCCACTTT. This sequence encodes CASSSWDRGLMRALHF.

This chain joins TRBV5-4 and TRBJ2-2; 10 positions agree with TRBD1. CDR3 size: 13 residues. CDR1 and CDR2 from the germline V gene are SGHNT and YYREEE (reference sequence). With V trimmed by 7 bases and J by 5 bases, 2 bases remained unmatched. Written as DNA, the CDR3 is TGTGCCAGCTGGACAGGGGGAACCGGGGAGCTGTTTTTT. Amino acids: CASWTGGTGELFF.

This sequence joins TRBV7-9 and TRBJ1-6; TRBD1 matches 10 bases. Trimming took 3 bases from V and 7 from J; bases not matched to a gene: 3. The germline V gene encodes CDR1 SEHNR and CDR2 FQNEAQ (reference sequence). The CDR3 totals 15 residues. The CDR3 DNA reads TGTGCCAGCAGCTTGGGACAGGGGATGAATTCACCCCTCCACTTT. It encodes CASSLGQGMNSPLHF.

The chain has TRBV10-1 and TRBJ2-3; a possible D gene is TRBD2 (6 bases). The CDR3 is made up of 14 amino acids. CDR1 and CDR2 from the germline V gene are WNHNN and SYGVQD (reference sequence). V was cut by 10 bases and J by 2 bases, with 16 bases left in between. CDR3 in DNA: TGCGCCATCAGGACTAAAGTGTCCACAGATACGCAGTATTTT. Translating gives CAIRTKVSTDTQYF.

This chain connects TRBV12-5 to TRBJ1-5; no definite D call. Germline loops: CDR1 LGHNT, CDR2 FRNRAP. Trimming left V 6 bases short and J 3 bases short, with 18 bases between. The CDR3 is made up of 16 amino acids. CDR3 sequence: CASGPPGLTNNQPQHF. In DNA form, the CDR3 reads TGTGCTAGTGGCCCTCCTGGACTGACGAACAATCAGCCCCAGCATTTT.

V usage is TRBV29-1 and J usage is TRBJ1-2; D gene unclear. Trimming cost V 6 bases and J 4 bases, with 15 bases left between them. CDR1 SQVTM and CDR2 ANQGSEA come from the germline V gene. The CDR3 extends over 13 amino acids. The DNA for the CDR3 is TGCAGCGTCCGCGACGGAGGGAGCTATGGCTACACCTTC. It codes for CSVRDGGSYGYTF. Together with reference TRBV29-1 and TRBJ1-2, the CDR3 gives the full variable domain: SAVISQKPSRDICQRGTSLTIQCQVDSQVTMMFWYRQQPGQSLTLIATANQGSEATYESGFVIDKFPISRPNLTFSTLTVSNMSPEDSSIYLCSVRDGGSYGYTFGSGTRLTVV.

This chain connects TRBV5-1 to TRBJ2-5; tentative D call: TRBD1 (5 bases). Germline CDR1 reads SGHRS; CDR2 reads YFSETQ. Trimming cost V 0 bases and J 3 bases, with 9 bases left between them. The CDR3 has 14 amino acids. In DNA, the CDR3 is TGCGCCAGCAGCTTGGGGGGCCCGAAAGAGACCCAGTACTTC. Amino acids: CASSLGGPKETQYF.

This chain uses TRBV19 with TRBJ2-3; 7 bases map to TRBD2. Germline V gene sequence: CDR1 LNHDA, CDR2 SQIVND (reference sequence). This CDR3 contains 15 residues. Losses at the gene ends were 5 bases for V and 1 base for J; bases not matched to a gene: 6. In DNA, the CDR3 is TGTGCCAGTAGTCTTTCGGGGGGAGGCACAGATACGCAGTATTTT. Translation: CASSLSGGGTDTQYF. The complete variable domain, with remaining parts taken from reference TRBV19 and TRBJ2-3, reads DGGITQSPKYLFRKEGQNVTLSCEQNLNHDAMYWYRQDPGQGLRLIYYSQIVNDFQKGDIAEGYSVSREKKESFPLTVTSAQKNPTAFYLCASSLSGGGTDTQYFGPGTRLTVL.

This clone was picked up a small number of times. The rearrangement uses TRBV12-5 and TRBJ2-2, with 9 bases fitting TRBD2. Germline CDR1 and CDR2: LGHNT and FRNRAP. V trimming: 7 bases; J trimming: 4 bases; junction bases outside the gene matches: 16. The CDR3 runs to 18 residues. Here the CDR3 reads CASAGWVGTSPPTGELFF. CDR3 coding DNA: TGTGCTAGTGCCGGTTGGGTAGGGACTAGCCCGCCCACCGGGGAGCTGTTTTTT.

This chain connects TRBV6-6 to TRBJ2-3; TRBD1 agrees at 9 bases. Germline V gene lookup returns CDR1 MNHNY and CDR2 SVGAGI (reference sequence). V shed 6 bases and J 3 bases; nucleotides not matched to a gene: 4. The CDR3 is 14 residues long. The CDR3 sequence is CASRGTGITDTQYF. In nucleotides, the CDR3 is TGTGCCAGCAGGGGGACAGGGATAACAGATACGCAGTATTTT.

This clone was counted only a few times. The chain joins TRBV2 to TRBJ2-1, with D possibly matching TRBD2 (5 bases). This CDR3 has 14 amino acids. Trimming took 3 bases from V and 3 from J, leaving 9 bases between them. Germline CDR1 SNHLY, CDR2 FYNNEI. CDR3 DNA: TGTGCCAGCAGTGAGAGCGGCATCTACAATGAGCAGTTCTTC. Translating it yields CASSESGIYNEQFF.